The 26 T cell receptor beta chains reported below all come from one sample, sequenced in a study of T cell changes during pregnancy in multiple sclerosis. Only in-frame clones appear in the TCRdb table, and some are missing; sequencing was by immunoSEQ multiplex PCR. This table has more than 40,000 clones, 75% to 95% appearing once. Here the sequenced sample was CD8+ T cells from peripheral blood mononuclear cells, taken after pregnancy. The receptors shown here come from a female donor with multiple sclerosis, enrolled in a pregnancy study.

This clone has a single count. The CDR3 sequence is CASRWLAGGPHSEQYF. The CDR3 region has the DNA TGTGCCAGCAGGTGGTTAGCGGGAGGGCCGCACTCCGAGCAGTACTTC. The chain uses TRBV7-9 and TRBJ2-7; the match to TRBD2 covers 11 bases. The CDR3 is 16 amino acids. The V and J ends lost 6 bases and 6 bases, in that order; junction bases with no gene match: 13. Germline V gene data show CDR1 as SEHNR and CDR2 as FQNEAQ (reference sequence).

This clone was observed a few times. The chain recombines TRBV19 with TRBJ1-1; weak D call: TRBD1 (5 bases). V was cut by 4 bases and J by 1 base, with 10 bases left in between. This CDR3 comprises 14 residues. In germline, CDR1 is LNHDA, CDR2 SQIVND (reference sequence). CDR3 nucleotide sequence: TGTGCCAGTAGTAGGCCAGACAGGAACACTGAAGCTTTCTTT. It specifies CASSRPDRNTEAFF.

The genes are TRBV19 and TRBJ2-1, with D possibly TRBD2 on 5 matching bases. In germline, CDR1 is LNHDA, CDR2 SQIVND (reference sequence). V was trimmed by 10 bases and J by 9 bases, leaving 13 bases between them. The CDR3 is made up of 11 amino acids. The CDR3 DNA reads as TGTGCCACAAAAGGACTGCCTGAGCAGTTCTTC. This translates into CATKGLPEQFF.

The gene calls are TRBV12-5 and TRBJ2-1; D remains ambiguous. V gave up 0 bases and J gave up 5 bases, with 17 bases separating them. The CDR3 totals 17 residues. CDR1 and CDR2 (germline): LGHNT, FRNRAP. The DNA for the CDR3 is TGTGCTAGTGGTTTGGTACTGGGCGAGTTGATAGACAATGAGCAGTTCTTC. Amino acid sequence: CASGLVLGELIDNEQFF.

The gene calls are TRBV4-2 and TRBJ1-1, with 8 nucleotides matching TRBD1. Germline values: CDR1 LGHNA, CDR2 YNFKEQ. This CDR3 is 17 amino acids long. The junction had 8 bases not matched to a gene; V was cut back by 0 bases and J by 2 bases. The DNA of the CDR3 is TGTGCCAGCAGCCAAGATCGCCGGACAGGGAAAAACACTGAAGCTTTCTTT. The encoded protein is CASSQDRRTGKNTEAFF.

In DNA, the CDR3 is TGTGCCAGCAGTCCTAACCAAGAGACCCAGTACTTC. It encodes CASSPNQETQYF. The rearrangement links TRBV6-5 to TRBJ2-5; D is undetermined. V dropped 5 bases and J dropped 0 bases, with 4 bases sitting between them. Per germline, CDR1 MNHEY and CDR2 SVGAGI. The CDR3 is 12 amino acids.

V gene TRBV5-1 combines with J gene TRBJ1-1; TRBD1 might be the D (5 bases). CDR3 length equals 15 residues. Trimming left V 4 bases short and J 5 bases short, with 18 bases between. CDR1 and CDR2 (germline): SGHRS, YFSETQ. CDR3 loop: CASSQMEGRKTEAFF. The CDR3 bases are TGCGCCAGCAGCCAGATGGAGGGGCGCAAGACTGAAGCTTTCTTT.

The chain carries TRBV5-6 and TRBJ2-1; TRBD1 might be the D (5 bases). V was clipped by 2 bases and J by 5 bases, with 8 bases between them. Germline V CDR1 and CDR2: SGHDT, YYEEEE. There are 13 residues in the CDR3. CDR3: CASSFSRDNEQFF. Written as DNA, the CDR3 is TGTGCCAGCAGCTTTTCCAGGGACAATGAGCAGTTCTTC. Full variable domain (outside the CDR3, taken from reference TRBV5-6 and TRBJ2-1): DAGVTQSPTHLIKTRGQQVTLRCSPKSGHDTVSWYQQALGQGPQFIFQYYEEEERQRGNFPDRFSGHQFPNYSSELNVNALLLGDSALYLCASSFSRDNEQFFGPGTRLTVL.

CDR3 residues: CASSLTVPGLAGERLYEQYF. CDR3 nucleotide sequence: TGTGCCAGCAGCTTAACTGTCCCGGGACTAGCGGGAGAGCGACTCTACGAGCAGTACTTC. This chain uses TRBV7-8 with TRBJ2-7; 14 bases map to TRBD2. The CDR3 sequence is 20 residues long. J gave up 3 bases and V 2 bases, and 15 bases lay outside the gene matches. Looked up from germline, CDR1 is SGHVS and CDR2 is FQNEAQ.

The chain uses TRBV19 and TRBJ1-6, with 7 bases lining up with TRBD1. The CDR3 is made up of 15 amino acids. Trimming cost V 3 bases and J 7 bases; bases outside gene matches: 6. The germline gives CDR1 LNHDA, CDR2 SQIVND (reference sequence). The CDR3 spells CASSIRDSENSPLHF. CDR3 nucleotide sequence: TGTGCCAGTAGTATCAGGGACAGTGAAAATTCACCCCTCCACTTT.

The chain's CDR3 is CASSGEFGPYEQYF. As DNA, the CDR3 is TGTGCCAGCAGTGGTGAATTTGGGCCCTACGAGCAGTACTTC. The genes are TRBV6-4 and TRBJ2-7; D is undetermined. This CDR3 has 14 amino acids. In germline, CDR1 is MRHNA, CDR2 SNTAGT. V shed 4 bases and J shed 2 bases, with 12 bases lying between them.

The chain has TRBV20-1 and TRBJ2-7; no clear D gene. This CDR3 has 11 residues. Trimming removed 0 bases at V and 8 bases at J, with 8 bases between. The V gene's germline CDR1 is DFQATT and CDR2 SNEGSKA (reference sequence). For the CDR3, the DNA is TGCAGTGCTAGAGATGACACTCAGCAGTACTTC. Protein product: CSARDDTQQYF.

This chain uses TRBV2 with TRBJ2-4; D unresolved. The CDR3 runs 12 residues. The V gene lost 8 bases and the J gene lost 1 base, with 6 bases spanning the gap. CDR1 and CDR2 (germline): SNHLY, FYNNEI. CDR3 region: CASGRAKNIQYF. The CDR3 nucleotides read TGTGCCAGCGGTCGGGCCAAAAACATTCAGTACTTC. The full variable domain, rest sourced from reference TRBV2 and TRBJ2-4, is EPEVTQTPSHQVTQMGQEVILRCVPISNHLYFYWYRQILGQKVEFLVSFYNNEISEKSEIFDDQFSVERPDGSNFTLKIRSTKLEDSAMYFCASGRAKNIQYFGAGTRLSVL.

Note on this clone: Other nucleotide sequences in the sample specify the same CDR3. This rearrangement joins TRBV19 to TRBJ1-1; no definite D call. V was cut by 3 bases and J by 1 base, with 6 bases left in between. The CDR3 is 13 amino acids. CDR1 LNHDA and CDR2 SQIVND come from the germline V gene (reference sequence). The CDR3 loop is CASSISGNTEAFF. Written as DNA, the CDR3 is TGTGCCAGTAGTATTAGCGGGAACACTGAAGCTTTCTTT.

The chain is built from TRBV7-9 and TRBJ2-1, with TRBD2 identical over 9 bases. The germline V gene encodes CDR1 SEHNR and CDR2 FQNEAQ (reference sequence). The CDR3 loop spans 18 amino acids. The J segment lost 4 bases and the V segment lost 2 bases, leaving 12 bases of the junction unmatched. The CDR3 bases are TGTGCCAGCAGCTTATCCGTTTCGCGTAGCGGGGGATACAATGAGCAGTTCTTC. Protein sequence: CASSLSVSRSGGYNEQFF.

This rearrangement joins TRBV25-1 to TRBJ1-1; D gene uncertain. CDR3 length: 14 residues. CDR1 is MGHDK and CDR2 is SYGVNS in the germline V gene. Between the trimmed V and J ends, which lost 1 base and 1 base, there was a span of 7 bases. This CDR3 is CASSEFGGNTEAFF. As DNA, the CDR3 is TGTGCCAGCAGTGAATTTGGAGGGAACACTGAAGCTTTCTTT.

The chain combines TRBV4-3 with TRBJ2-5; a weak D match, TRBD1 (5 bases). V dropped 4 bases and J dropped 2 bases, with 11 bases sitting between them. The CDR3 loop spans 14 amino acids. Germline-derived CDR1 and CDR2 are LGHNA and YSLEER. The CDR3 region has the DNA TGCGCCAGCAGCCTGGACATTTTGCAAGAGACCCAGTACTTC. It specifies CASSLDILQETQYF.

V and J are TRBV11-2 and TRBJ2-7; possibly TRBD1 for D (5 bases). The CDR3 is made up of 13 amino acids. The V gene's germline CDR1 is SGHAT and CDR2 FQNNGV. The V and J ends lost 2 bases and 5 bases respectively, with 10 bases between them. The chain's CDR3 is CASSLKGWDEQYF. The CDR3 nucleotides are TGTGCCAGCAGCTTAAAGGGGTGGGACGAGCAGTACTTC.

The gene calls are TRBV15 and TRBJ2-3; no definite D call. CDR3 length: 16 residues. CDR1 and CDR2 from the germline V gene are LNHNV and YYDKDF (reference sequence). Trimming shortened V by 0 bases and J by 7 bases, and 17 bases separated the two germline ends. The CDR3 loop is CATSRDSHRQVHTQYF. CDR3 bases: TGTGCCACCAGCAGAGATTCGCATAGGCAGGTTCATACGCAGTATTTT.

The V call is TRBV27, the J call TRBJ1-1; D gene unclear. Germline loops: CDR1 MNHEY, CDR2 SMNVEV (reference sequence). The V and J ends lost 5 bases and 4 bases respectively, with 8 bases between them. The CDR3 has 12 residues. CDR3 nucleotide sequence: TGTGCCAGCAGTATTACGGGCACTGAAGCTTTCTTT. Protein: CASSITGTEAFF.

This clone was seen only once. The chain recombines TRBV4-2 with TRBJ2-7; 9 nucleotides line up with TRBD1. V lost 5 bases, J lost 3 bases, and 5 bases stayed unmatched. The CDR3 runs 14 residues. CDR1 is LGHNA and CDR2 is YNFKEQ in the germline V gene. The CDR3 nucleotides read TGTGCCAGCAGCGGCGGACAGGGGAACTACGAGCAGTACTTC. It specifies CASSGGQGNYEQYF.

The chain has TRBV7-2 and TRBJ2-7; D call uncertain. The V end was cut by 1 base, the J end by 1 base, with 11 bases between. Germline V gives CDR1 SGHTA, CDR2 FQGNSA. This CDR3 contains 15 residues. The DNA of the CDR3 is TGTGCCAGCAGCTTAGAGTGGCAGGTTTCCTACGAGCAGTACTTC. Encoded protein: CASSLEWQVSYEQYF.

This clone was observed a single time. The chain carries TRBV30 and TRBJ1-2, with D hard to call. V lost 5 bases to trimming and J lost 3 bases, with 13 bases between them. Germline CDR1 is GTSNPN and CDR2 is SVGIG (reference sequence). This CDR3 comprises 13 residues. The CDR3: CAWAPNSYYGYTF. In DNA form, the CDR3 reads TGTGCCTGGGCCCCAAACAGCTACTATGGCTACACCTTC.

The chain is built from TRBV30 and TRBJ2-7; 7 nucleotides line up with TRBD2. From germline, CDR1 is GTSNPN and CDR2 SVGIG (reference sequence). The ends lost 0 bases at V and 3 bases at J; junction bases unmatched: 5. There are 14 residues in the CDR3. The CDR3: CAWSVAGLGYEQYF. The CDR3 DNA sequence: TGTGCCTGGAGTGTAGCGGGACTGGGCTACGAGCAGTACTTC.

There are a few counts of this clone. V usage is TRBV18 and J usage is TRBJ2-7; no firm D call. CDR3 length equals 13 residues. Per germline, CDR1 KGHSH and CDR2 LQKENI. V lost 2 bases and J lost 1, with 6 bases in between. The DNA for the CDR3 is TGTGCCAGCTCACCAACAGAATCCTACGAGCAGTACTTC. This codes for CASSPTESYEQYF.

This clone was observed a few times. The rearrangement links TRBV7-9 to TRBJ1-2; 8 bases line up with TRBD1. From germline, CDR1 is SEHNR and CDR2 FQNEAQ (reference sequence). Trimming at V came to 4 bases and at J to 8 bases, leaving 6 bases not matched to a gene. This CDR3 region has 13 residues. The CDR3 protein is CASSSMDREGYTF. The CDR3 coding sequence is TGTGCCAGCAGCTCTATGGACAGGGAAGGCTACACCTTC.